This T cell receptor beta chain is drawn from a study of patients and donors after allogeneic stem cell transplantation. CDR1 SGHTA and CDR2 FQGNSA come from the germline V gene. V gave up 0 bases and J gave up 0 bases, with 8 bases separating them. The CDR3 totals 15 residues. Each CDR3 protein gets one entry after TCRdb re-called the RT-PCR reads with MiXCR. The data contain fewer than 200,000 distinct CDR3 sequences, approximately 30% of them singletons. The J gene is TRBJ2-5, the V gene TRBV7-2, with D hard to call. The TCR comes from a human donor who was either an allogeneic HSCT recipient or a stem cell or donor lymphocyte infusion donor (not recorded which). It is not recorded whose cells these are; they may come from a transplant donor. The source material was blood, either unsorted or a sorted T cell fraction (not recorded which). Here the CDR3 reads CASSLARSNQETQYF. For the CDR3, the DNA is TGTGCCAGCAGCTTAGCGCGGAGCAACCAAGAGACCCAGTACTTC.